This T cell receptor beta chain was documented in a study of shared clonotypes between healthy human individuals. PBMC DNA, left unsorted, was sequenced on ten immunoSEQ deep assay plates. Repertoires were generated with immunoSEQ multiplex PCR, while TCRdb's copy carries only in-frame clones and drops some. The table records some 470,000 clones, 75% to 85% of them present only once. The material sequenced was PBMCs. This receptor was obtained from a woman aged 40 to 50 in good health. Some clones in this sample may be carry-over from other donors' samples.

For the CDR3, the DNA is TGTGCCAGCACTCTACGGACAGGGGGAGGGACCGGGGAGCTGTTTTTT. Its translation is CASTLRTGGGTGELFF. The chain combines TRBV6-6 with TRBJ2-2, with 10 nucleotides matching TRBD1. Germline values: CDR1 MNHNY, CDR2 SVGAGI (reference sequence). Trimming took 7 bases from V and 5 from J; bases not matched to a gene: 10. The CDR3 length is 16 residues.